A selection of T cell receptor beta chains follows, all from one sample in a study of identical twins. TCRdb reanalysed the 5' RACE reads using MiXCR and keeps one entry per CDR3 protein. Altogether 640,000 or so distinct CDR3 sequences are present, approximately 6% being singletons, with the ten largest covering approximately 1.6%. The sample was naive T cells sorted from blood. The receptors originated from a man between 18 and 29 years old in good health. Both conserved end residues are part of each CDR3. Each record gives: clone size, J gene, V gene, D gene, CDR3 DNA, CDR3 protein. D genes are given only for firm matches. Some rows have no size entry. The others give once, few or many, or a class for an expanded clone.

clone_size: few
j_call: TRBJ2-3
v_call: TRBV12-3/TRBV12-4
d_call: -
cdr3_nt: TGTGCCAGCAGTTCCCTCCTCACTACCTCCACCACAGATACGCAGTATTTT
cdr3_aa: CASSSLLTTSTTDTQYF

clone_size: -
j_call: TRBJ2-6
v_call: TRBV20-1
d_call: TRBD1
cdr3_nt: TGCAGTGCTAGAGATTTCACAGGGGGTGGTGGGGCCAACGTCCTGACTTTC
cdr3_aa: CSARDFTGGGGANVLTF

clone_size: many
j_call: TRBJ2-3
v_call: TRBV20-1
d_call: -
cdr3_nt: TGCAGTGCTAGGGCAGCCCGAAGAGACACAGATACGCAGTATTTT
cdr3_aa: CSARAARRDTDTQYF

clone_size: few
j_call: TRBJ2-3
v_call: TRBV5-1
d_call: -
cdr3_nt: TGCGCCAGCAGCGCGCAAGGGTTAAGAGCGTACGATACGCAGTATTTT
cdr3_aa: CASSAQGLRAYDTQYF

clone_size: few
j_call: TRBJ1-1
v_call: TRBV12-3/TRBV12-4
d_call: TRBD1
cdr3_nt: TGTGCCAGCAGTTTTTCGGGACAGGGAATTGGCACTGAAGCTTTCTTT
cdr3_aa: CASSFSGQGIGTEAFF

clone_size: many
j_call: TRBJ1-1
v_call: TRBV20-1
d_call: -
cdr3_nt: TGCAGTGCTAGAGATTTCCCTGAAGCTTTCTTT
cdr3_aa: CSARDFPEAFF

clone_size: -
j_call: TRBJ1-5
v_call: TRBV20-1
d_call: -
cdr3_nt: TGCAGTGCTAGCGGCGGGACAATCAATCAGCCCCAGCATTTT
cdr3_aa: CSASGGTINQPQHF

clone_size: few
j_call: TRBJ2-3
v_call: TRBV10-3
d_call: TRBD2
cdr3_nt: TGTGCCATCAGAAGAGGGACTAGCGGGAGGGCCGGGGCAGATACGCAGTATTTT
cdr3_aa: CAIRRGTSGRAGADTQYF

clone_size: -
j_call: TRBJ1-1
v_call: TRBV5-1
d_call: -
cdr3_nt: TGCGCCAGCAGCTTGGCCTTGCGGGAGAACACTGAAGCTTTCTTT
cdr3_aa: CASSLALRENTEAFF

clone_size: few
j_call: TRBJ1-3
v_call: TRBV4-3
d_call: -
cdr3_nt: TGCGCCAGCAGCCAATCGGCGAACTCTGGAAACACCATATATTTT
cdr3_aa: CASSQSANSGNTIYF

clone_size: -
j_call: TRBJ2-2
v_call: TRBV24-1
d_call: TRBD2
cdr3_nt: TGTGCCACCAGTGAGGATCGGACTAGCGAAAACACCGGGGAGCTGTTTTTT
cdr3_aa: CATSEDRTSENTGELFF

clone_size: few
j_call: TRBJ2-3
v_call: TRBV20-1
d_call: -
cdr3_nt: TGCAGTGCTAGAGATGTGTCTAGTCCATTGGGTACGCAGTATTTT
cdr3_aa: CSARDVSSPLGTQYF

clone_size: few
j_call: TRBJ1-1
v_call: TRBV20-1
d_call: -
cdr3_nt: TGCAGTGCTCAGACAGCACTGGGGACTGAAGCTTTCTTT
cdr3_aa: CSAQTALGTEAFF

clone_size: many
j_call: TRBJ2-1
v_call: TRBV7-2
d_call: -
cdr3_nt: TGTGCCAGCAGCTTAGACGGGTCGAGCTCCTACAATGAGCAGTTCTTC
cdr3_aa: CASSLDGSSSYNEQFF

clone_size: few
j_call: TRBJ2-2
v_call: TRBV27
d_call: TRBD1
cdr3_nt: TGTGCCAGCAGTCCCAGGGGGCTGAGGACCGGGGAGCTGTTTTTT
cdr3_aa: CASSPRGLRTGELFF

clone_size: few
j_call: TRBJ2-1
v_call: TRBV20-1
d_call: TRBD2
cdr3_nt: TGCAGTGCTAGAAGGCCTAGCGGGGGGGCAGAGCAGTTCTTC
cdr3_aa: CSARRPSGGAEQFF

clone_size: many
j_call: TRBJ2-1
v_call: TRBV29-1
d_call: -
cdr3_nt: TGCAGCGGGCGTGTAGCGGACTACAATGAGCAGTTCTTC
cdr3_aa: CSGRVADYNEQFF

clone_size: few
j_call: TRBJ2-2
v_call: TRBV5-1
d_call: TRBD2
cdr3_nt: TGCGCCAGCAGCCGAACAGGAACTAGCGGGGCGAACACCGGGGAGCTGTTTTTT
cdr3_aa: CASSRTGTSGANTGELFF

clone_size: few
j_call: TRBJ2-5
v_call: TRBV5-1
d_call: -
cdr3_nt: TGCGCCAGCAGCTTCGAATCCCCTAGCGACGAGACCCAGTACTTC
cdr3_aa: CASSFESPSDETQYF

clone_size: many
j_call: TRBJ1-5
v_call: TRBV4-3
d_call: -
cdr3_nt: TGCGCCAGCAGCCAAGACGGAGTAAGGAATCAGCCCCAGCATTTT
cdr3_aa: CASSQDGVRNQPQHF

clone_size: many
j_call: TRBJ2-1
v_call: TRBV5-1
d_call: -
cdr3_nt: TGCGCCAGCAGCTTGGGCGGCAGACTCTACAATGAGCAGTTCTTC
cdr3_aa: CASSLGGRLYNEQFF

clone_size: few
j_call: TRBJ2-1
v_call: TRBV18
d_call: -
cdr3_nt: TGTGCCAGCTCACCAGCTACTCGGGGCAACGCCTACAATGAGCAGTTCTTC
cdr3_aa: CASSPATRGNAYNEQFF

clone_size: many
j_call: TRBJ2-7
v_call: TRBV12-3/TRBV12-4
d_call: -
cdr3_nt: TGTGCCAGCAGTCCCCGGGACGGAATAGACTACGAGCAGTACTTC
cdr3_aa: CASSPRDGIDYEQYF

clone_size: many
j_call: TRBJ2-3
v_call: TRBV18
d_call: TRBD1
cdr3_nt: TGTGCCAGCTCACCAAGTCGGACAGGATTCACAGATACGCAGTATTTT
cdr3_aa: CASSPSRTGFTDTQYF

clone_size: many
j_call: TRBJ2-7
v_call: TRBV6-1
d_call: -
cdr3_nt: TGTGCCACACGAACAGGGTTCCGGAACGAGCAGTACTTC
cdr3_aa: CATRTGFRNEQYF

clone_size: few
j_call: TRBJ2-2
v_call: TRBV19
d_call: -
cdr3_nt: TGTGCCAGTAGTATCGAGGGCAGAAACACCGGGGAGCTGTTTTTT
cdr3_aa: CASSIEGRNTGELFF

clone_size: many
j_call: TRBJ2-4
v_call: TRBV24-1
d_call: -
cdr3_nt: TGTGCCACCAGTGATTTGGGGTTGGACATTCAGTACTTC
cdr3_aa: CATSDLGLDIQYF

clone_size: many
j_call: TRBJ1-2
v_call: TRBV24-1
d_call: TRBD1
cdr3_nt: TGTGCCACCAGTGAGGGTCGAGACAGGGGATCTGGCTACACCTTC
cdr3_aa: CATSEGRDRGSGYTF

clone_size: many
j_call: TRBJ1-2
v_call: TRBV5-1
d_call: -
cdr3_nt: TGCGCCAGCAGCTTGGGGACCTCTGGAGAGGATGGCTACACCTTC
cdr3_aa: CASSLGTSGEDGYTF

clone_size: many
j_call: TRBJ2-1
v_call: TRBV12-5
d_call: -
cdr3_nt: TGTGCTAGTGGTCCCACCGGGTACAATGAGCAGTTCTTC
cdr3_aa: CASGPTGYNEQFF

clone_size: -
j_call: TRBJ2-7
v_call: TRBV11-2
d_call: TRBD1
cdr3_nt: TGTGCCAGCAGCTTATACAGGGGGGCCTACGAGCAGTACTTC
cdr3_aa: CASSLYRGAYEQYF

clone_size: many
j_call: TRBJ2-7
v_call: TRBV28
d_call: TRBD1
cdr3_nt: TGTGCCAGCAGTTCCGTGGACAGGGGCCACTCCTACGAGCAGTACTTC
cdr3_aa: CASSSVDRGHSYEQYF

clone_size: many
j_call: TRBJ2-3
v_call: TRBV20-1
d_call: -
cdr3_nt: TGCAGTGCTAGAGATGTCAATGGGTCTCGATTGCAGTATTTT
cdr3_aa: CSARDVNGSRLQYF

clone_size: many
j_call: TRBJ2-1
v_call: TRBV27
d_call: TRBD1
cdr3_nt: TGTGCCAGCAGCCCGGCAGGGGGCTCCTACAATGAGCAGTTCTTC
cdr3_aa: CASSPAGGSYNEQFF

clone_size: few
j_call: TRBJ1-4
v_call: TRBV15
d_call: TRBD1
cdr3_nt: TGTGCCACCAGCAGAGACAGGGGGCGTTTTGAAAAACTGTTTTTT
cdr3_aa: CATSRDRGRFEKLFF

clone_size: few
j_call: TRBJ2-1
v_call: TRBV7-8
d_call: TRBD2
cdr3_nt: TGTGCCAGCGATTTGCGGGAGGGCCTCACTGAGCAGTTCTTC
cdr3_aa: CASDLREGLTEQFF

clone_size: -
j_call: TRBJ1-1
v_call: TRBV2
d_call: -
cdr3_nt: TGTGCCAGCAGACCTCCCCAGCAGGGTACTGAAGCTTTCTTT
cdr3_aa: CASRPPQQGTEAFF

clone_size: many
j_call: TRBJ2-2
v_call: TRBV12-3/TRBV12-4
d_call: -
cdr3_nt: TGTGCCAGCGGGGCCGGCAGTCGATCCACCGGGGAGCTGTTTTTT
cdr3_aa: CASGAGSRSTGELFF

clone_size: many
j_call: TRBJ1-3
v_call: TRBV6-1
d_call: -
cdr3_nt: TGTGCCACCTTGCGAGGGAGAAACACCATATATTTT
cdr3_aa: CATLRGRNTIYF

clone_size: -
j_call: TRBJ1-5
v_call: TRBV5-6
d_call: -
cdr3_nt: TGTGCCAGCAGCTTGAGGCAGGCCGATCAGCCCCAGCATTTT
cdr3_aa: CASSLRQADQPQHF

clone_size: many
j_call: TRBJ2-1
v_call: TRBV4-2
d_call: TRBD2
cdr3_nt: TGTGCCAGCAGCCAAGACCGGGAGGGCTCCTACAATGAGCAGTTCTTC
cdr3_aa: CASSQDREGSYNEQFF

clone_size: -
j_call: TRBJ1-1
v_call: TRBV5-1
d_call: TRBD1
cdr3_nt: TGCGCCAGCAGCTTCACATCCGGGACAGGGGGGAGGAACACTGAAGCTTTCTTT
cdr3_aa: CASSFTSGTGGRNTEAFF

clone_size: many
j_call: TRBJ2-3
v_call: TRBV10-3
d_call: TRBD2
cdr3_nt: TGTGCCATCAGTGAGTCTTTAGGTACTAGCGGGATTGCAGATACGCAGTATTTT
cdr3_aa: CAISESLGTSGIADTQYF

clone_size: many
j_call: TRBJ1-2
v_call: TRBV12-3/TRBV12-4
d_call: TRBD1
cdr3_nt: TGTGCCAGCAGCCCGACAGGGCGTGGCTACACCTTC
cdr3_aa: CASSPTGRGYTF

clone_size: -
j_call: TRBJ1-2
v_call: TRBV11-2
d_call: -
cdr3_nt: TGTGCCAGCAGCTTAGGTTCATTGGAAATGGGGGGCTACACCTTC
cdr3_aa: CASSLGSLEMGGYTF

clone_size: many
j_call: TRBJ2-1
v_call: TRBV18
d_call: -
cdr3_nt: TGTGCCAGCTCTCAGGGTCATACCTACAATGAGCAGTTCTTC
cdr3_aa: CASSQGHTYNEQFF

clone_size: -
j_call: TRBJ1-6
v_call: TRBV11-2
d_call: TRBD1
cdr3_nt: TGTGCCAGCAGCCGTGACAGGGGGACATCACCCCTCCACTTT
cdr3_aa: CASSRDRGTSPLHF

clone_size: -
j_call: TRBJ2-5
v_call: TRBV30
d_call: -
cdr3_nt: TGTGCCTGGAGTGTACTGGCTGGCCCAGGGACCCAGTACTTC
cdr3_aa: CAWSVLAGPGTQYF

clone_size: many
j_call: TRBJ1-1
v_call: TRBV29-1
d_call: -
cdr3_nt: TGCAAGACAATACAGGACACTGAAGCTTTCTTT
cdr3_aa: CKTIQDTEAFF

clone_size: few
j_call: TRBJ2-7
v_call: TRBV7-6
d_call: -
cdr3_nt: TGTGCCAGCAGCTCATGGACAGGGGCATCTAGCGGGGGCTCCTACGAGCAGTACTTC
cdr3_aa: CASSSWTGASSGGSYEQYF

clone_size: many
j_call: TRBJ2-3
v_call: TRBV5-1
d_call: -
cdr3_nt: TGCGCCAGCAGCCCCGGACAGAGGGGCACAGATACGCAGTATTTT
cdr3_aa: CASSPGQRGTDTQYF

clone_size: -
j_call: TRBJ2-1
v_call: TRBV11-1
d_call: -
cdr3_nt: TGTGCCAGCAGCTTGGGAGAAGCGCAGGTGGGAGCTGAGCAGTTCTTC
cdr3_aa: CASSLGEAQVGAEQFF